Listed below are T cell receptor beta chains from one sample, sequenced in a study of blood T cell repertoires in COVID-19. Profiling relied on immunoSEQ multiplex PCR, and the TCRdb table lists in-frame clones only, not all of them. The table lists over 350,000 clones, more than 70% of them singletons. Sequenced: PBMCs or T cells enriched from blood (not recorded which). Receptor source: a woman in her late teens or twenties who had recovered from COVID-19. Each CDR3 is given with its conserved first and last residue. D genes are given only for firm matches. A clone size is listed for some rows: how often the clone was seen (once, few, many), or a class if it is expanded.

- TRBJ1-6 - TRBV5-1 CASRGRDSSPLHF TGCGCCAGCAGAGGCAGGGATAGTTCACCCCTCCACTTT
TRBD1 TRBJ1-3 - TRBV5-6 CASSSSQGARNTIYF TGTGCCAGCAGCTCGTCGCAGGGGGCTAGAAACACCATATATTTT
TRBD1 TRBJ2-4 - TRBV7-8 CASSAGTGLTILAKNIQYF TGTGCCAGCAGCGCCGGGACAGGGCTAACTATTCTAGCCAAAAACATTCAGTACTTC
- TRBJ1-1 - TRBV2 CASSLQGPNTEAFF TGTGCCAGCAGTCTACAGGGCCCGAACACTGAAGCTTTCTTT
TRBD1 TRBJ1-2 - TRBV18 CASSPQAPGQGRLGYTF TGTGCCAGCTCACCACAGGCTCCGGGACAGGGGAGGCTTGGCTACACCTTC
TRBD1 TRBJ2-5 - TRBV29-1 CSVGQGEETQYF TGCAGCGTTGGACAGGGTGAAGAGACCCAGTACTTC
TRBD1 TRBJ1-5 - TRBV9 CASSPNGQGNQPQHF TGTGCCAGCAGCCCAAATGGACAGGGAAATCAGCCCCAGCATTTT
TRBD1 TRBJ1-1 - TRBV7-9 CASSSPPTGALNTEAFF TGTGCCAGCAGCTCACCACCTACAGGGGCCCTGAACACTGAAGCTTTCTTT
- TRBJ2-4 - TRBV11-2 CASSLGQVLAKNIQYF TGTGCCAGCAGCTTAGGGCAAGTCCTAGCCAAAAACATTCAGTACTTC
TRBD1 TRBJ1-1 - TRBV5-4 CASSSDGTGPAEAFF TGTGCCAGCAGCTCGGATGGGACAGGCCCCGCCGAAGCTTTCTTT
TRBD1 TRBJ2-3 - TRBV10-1 CASSESDRGGFTDTQYF TGCGCCAGCAGTGAGTCCGACAGGGGCGGTTTCACAGATACGCAGTATTTT
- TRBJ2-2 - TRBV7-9 CASSFTRTNTGELFF TGTGCCAGCAGCTTTACCAGGACGAACACCGGGGAGCTGTTTTTT
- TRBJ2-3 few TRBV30 CAWSVRGDTQYF TGTGCCTGGAGTGTTCGGGGGGATACGCAGTATTTT
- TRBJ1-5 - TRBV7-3 CASSFNRDSNQPQHF TGTGCCAGCAGCTTCAACAGGGACAGCAATCAGCCCCAGCATTTT
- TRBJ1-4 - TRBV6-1 CASSDRITNEKLFF TGTGCCAGCAGTGACAGGATAACTAATGAAAAACTGTTTTTT
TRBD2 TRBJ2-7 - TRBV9 CASSVALSGGMYEQYF TGTGCCAGCAGCGTAGCTCTAAGCGGGGGGATGTACGAGCAGTACTTC
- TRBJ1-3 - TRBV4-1 CASSQDEGSGGNTIYF TGCGCCAGCAGCCAAGATGAGGGATCTGGTGGAAACACCATATATTTT
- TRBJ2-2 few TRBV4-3 CASSPGLNTGELFF TGCGCCAGCAGCCCGGGACTGAACACCGGGGAGCTGTTTTTT
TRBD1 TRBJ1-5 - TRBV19 CASRSQGAADQPQHF TGTGCCAGTCGCTCACAGGGGGCGGCGGATCAGCCCCAGCATTTT
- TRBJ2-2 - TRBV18 CASSPPGSGELFF TGTGCCAGCTCACCCCCGGGGTCCGGGGAGCTGTTTTTT
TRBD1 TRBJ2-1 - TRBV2 CASTVTGFSYNEQFF TGTGCCAGCACCGTGACAGGGTTCTCCTACAATGAGCAGTTCTTC
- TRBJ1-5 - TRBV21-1 CASSKAQKGTDYSNQPQHF TGTGCCAGCAGCAAAGCGCAAAAGGGGACAGATTATAGCAATCAGCCCCAGCATTTT
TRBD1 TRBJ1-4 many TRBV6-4 CARRTGGKLFF TGTGCCAGGCGGACAGGGGGAAAACTGTTTTTT
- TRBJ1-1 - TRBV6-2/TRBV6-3 CASSRPPGGVTEAFF TGTGCCAGCAGCCGACCCCCCGGGGGGGTTACTGAAGCTTTCTTT
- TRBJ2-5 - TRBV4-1 CASSLLPPPPQETQYF TGCGCCAGCAGCCTACTCCCACCCCCTCCCCAAGAGACCCAGTACTTC
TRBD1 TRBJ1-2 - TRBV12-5 CASGVTRQGRYGYTF TGTGCTAGTGGCGTTACAAGACAGGGAAGATATGGCTACACCTTC
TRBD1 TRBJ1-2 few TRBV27 CASRDRQGPNYGYTF TGTGCCAGCAGAGACCGACAGGGGCCGAACTATGGCTACACCTTC
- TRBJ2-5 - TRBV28 CASRGVGETQYF TGTGCCAGCAGGGGCGTTGGGGAGACCCAGTACTTC
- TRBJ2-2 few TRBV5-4 CASSLQGVDTGELFF TGTGCCAGCAGCTTGCAGGGCGTAGACACCGGGGAGCTGTTTTTT
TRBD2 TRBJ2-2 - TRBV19 CASRSSGAGTGELFF TGTGCCAGTCGATCTAGCGGGGCGGGCACCGGGGAGCTGTTTTTT
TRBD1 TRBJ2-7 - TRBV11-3 CASSLGAGGHEQYF TGTGCCAGCAGCTTAGGGGCAGGGGGCCACGAGCAGTACTTC
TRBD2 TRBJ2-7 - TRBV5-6 CASSLGLAGGYEQYF TGTGCCAGCAGCTTGGGACTAGCGGGGGGTTACGAGCAGTACTTC
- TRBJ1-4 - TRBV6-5 CASSYSTGLRVELFF TGTGCCAGCAGTTACTCGACAGGCCTCCGTGTAGAACTGTTTTTT
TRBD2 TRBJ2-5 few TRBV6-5 CASSFGTRVEETQYF TGTGCCAGCAGTTTCGGGACTAGAGTTGAAGAGACCCAGTACTTC
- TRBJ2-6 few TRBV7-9 CASSLSGSGANVLTF TGTGCCAGCAGCTTATCCGGCTCTGGGGCCAACGTCCTGACTTTC
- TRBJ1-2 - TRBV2 CASSERGGDYGYTF TGTGCCAGCAGTGAAAGGGGAGGCGACTATGGCTACACCTTC
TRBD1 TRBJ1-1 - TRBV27 CASSLKFWFTGTGNTEAFF TGTGCCAGCAGTTTAAAATTCTGGTTTACCGGGACAGGGAACACTGAAGCTTTCTTT
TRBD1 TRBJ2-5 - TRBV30 CAWARDRGETQYF TGTGCCTGGGCCCGGGACAGGGGTGAGACCCAGTACTTC
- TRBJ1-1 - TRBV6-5 CASRKDSLNTEAFF TGTGCCAGCAGGAAGGACAGCTTGAACACTGAAGCTTTCTTT